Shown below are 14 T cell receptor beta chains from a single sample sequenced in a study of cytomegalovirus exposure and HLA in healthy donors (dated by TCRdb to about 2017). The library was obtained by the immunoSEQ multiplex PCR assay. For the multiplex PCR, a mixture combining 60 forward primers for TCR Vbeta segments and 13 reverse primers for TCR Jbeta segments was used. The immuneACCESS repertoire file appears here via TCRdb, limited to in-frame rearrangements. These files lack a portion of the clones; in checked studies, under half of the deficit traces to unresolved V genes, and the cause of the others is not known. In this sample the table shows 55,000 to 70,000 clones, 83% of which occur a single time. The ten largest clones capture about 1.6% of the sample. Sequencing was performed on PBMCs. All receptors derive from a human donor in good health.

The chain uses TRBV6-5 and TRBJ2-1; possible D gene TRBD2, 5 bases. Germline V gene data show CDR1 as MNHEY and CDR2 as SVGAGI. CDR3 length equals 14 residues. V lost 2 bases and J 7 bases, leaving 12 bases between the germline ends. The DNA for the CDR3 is TGTGCCAGCAGTTACCGGGAATCTGTGAATGAGCAGTTCTTC. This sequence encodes CASSYRESVNEQFF.

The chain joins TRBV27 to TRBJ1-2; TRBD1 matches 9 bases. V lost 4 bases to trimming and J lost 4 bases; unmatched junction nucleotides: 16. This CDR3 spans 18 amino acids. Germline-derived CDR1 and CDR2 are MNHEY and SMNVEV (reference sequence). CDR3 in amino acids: CASSWGPGTGNALYGYTF. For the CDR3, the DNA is TGTGCCAGCAGTTGGGGTCCCGGGACAGGGAACGCGCTCTATGGCTACACCTTC.

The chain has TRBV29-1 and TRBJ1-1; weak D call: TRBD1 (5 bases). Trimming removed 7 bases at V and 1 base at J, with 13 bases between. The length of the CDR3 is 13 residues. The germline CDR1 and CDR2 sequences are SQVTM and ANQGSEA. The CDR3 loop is CSASRGTNTEAFF. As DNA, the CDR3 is TGCAGCGCGTCCCGGGGGACGAACACTGAAGCTTTCTTT. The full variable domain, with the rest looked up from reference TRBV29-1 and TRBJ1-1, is SAVISQKPSRDICQRGTSLTIQCQVDSQVTMMFWYRQQPGQSLTLIATANQGSEATYESGFVIDKFPISRPNLTFSTLTVSNMSPEDSSIYLCSASRGTNTEAFFGQGTRLTVV.

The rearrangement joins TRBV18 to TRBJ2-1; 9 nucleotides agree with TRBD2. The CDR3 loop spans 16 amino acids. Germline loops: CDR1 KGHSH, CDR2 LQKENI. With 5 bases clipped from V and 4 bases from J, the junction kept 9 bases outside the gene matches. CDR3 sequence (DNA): TGTGCCAGCTCATCCACTAGCGGGCTCGATTACAATGAGCAGTTCTTC. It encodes CASSSTSGLDYNEQFF.

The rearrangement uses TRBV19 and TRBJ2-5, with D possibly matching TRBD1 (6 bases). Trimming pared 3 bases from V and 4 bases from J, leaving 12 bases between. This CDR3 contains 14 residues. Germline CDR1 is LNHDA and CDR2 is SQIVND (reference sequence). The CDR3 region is CASSMSGGRETQYF. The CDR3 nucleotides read TGTGCCAGTAGTATGAGTGGGGGCCGAGAGACCCAGTACTTC.

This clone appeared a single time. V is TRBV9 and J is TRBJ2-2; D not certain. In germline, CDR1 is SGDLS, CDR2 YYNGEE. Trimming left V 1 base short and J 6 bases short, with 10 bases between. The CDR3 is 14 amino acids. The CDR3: CASSVNSVAGELFF. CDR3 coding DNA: TGTGCCAGCAGCGTAAATTCGGTAGCCGGGGAGCTGTTTTTT.

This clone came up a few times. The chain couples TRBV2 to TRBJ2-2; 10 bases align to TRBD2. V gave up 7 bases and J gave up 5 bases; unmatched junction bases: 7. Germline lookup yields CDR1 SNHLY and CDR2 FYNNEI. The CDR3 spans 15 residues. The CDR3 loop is CASNPSGGETGELFF. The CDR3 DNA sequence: TGTGCCAGCAACCCGAGCGGGGGGGAGACCGGGGAGCTGTTTTTT.

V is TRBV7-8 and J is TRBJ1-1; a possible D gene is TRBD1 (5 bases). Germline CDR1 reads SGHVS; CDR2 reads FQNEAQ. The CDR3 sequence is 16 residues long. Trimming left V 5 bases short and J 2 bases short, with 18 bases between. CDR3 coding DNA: TGTGCCAGCAGCCCCAAGACAGAACTAACTAACACTGAAGCTTTCTTT. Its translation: CASSPKTELTNTEAFF.

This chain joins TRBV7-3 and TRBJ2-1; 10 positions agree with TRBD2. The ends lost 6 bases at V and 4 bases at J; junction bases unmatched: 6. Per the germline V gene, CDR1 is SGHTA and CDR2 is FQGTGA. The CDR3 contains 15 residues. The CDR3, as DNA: TGTGCCAGCAGATCCGGGACTAGCGAGTACAATGAGCAGTTCTTC. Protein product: CASRSGTSEYNEQFF.

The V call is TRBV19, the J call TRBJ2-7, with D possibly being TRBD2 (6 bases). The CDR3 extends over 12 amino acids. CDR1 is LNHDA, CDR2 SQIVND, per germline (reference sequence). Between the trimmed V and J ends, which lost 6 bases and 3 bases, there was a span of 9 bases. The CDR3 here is CASSEGGYEQYF. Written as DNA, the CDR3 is TGTGCCAGTAGCGAGGGAGGCTACGAGCAGTACTTC. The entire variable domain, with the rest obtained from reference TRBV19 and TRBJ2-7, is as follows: DGGITQSPKYLFRKEGQNVTLSCEQNLNHDAMYWYRQDPGQGLRLIYYSQIVNDFQKGDIAEGYSVSREKKESFPLTVTSAQKNPTAFYLCASSEGGYEQYFGPGTRLTVT.

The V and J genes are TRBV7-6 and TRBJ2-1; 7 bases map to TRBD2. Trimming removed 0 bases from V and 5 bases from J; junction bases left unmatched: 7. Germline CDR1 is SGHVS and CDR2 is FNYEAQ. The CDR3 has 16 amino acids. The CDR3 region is CASSLAMWEGNNEQFF. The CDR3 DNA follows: TGTGCCAGCAGCTTAGCGATGTGGGAGGGGAACAATGAGCAGTTCTTC.

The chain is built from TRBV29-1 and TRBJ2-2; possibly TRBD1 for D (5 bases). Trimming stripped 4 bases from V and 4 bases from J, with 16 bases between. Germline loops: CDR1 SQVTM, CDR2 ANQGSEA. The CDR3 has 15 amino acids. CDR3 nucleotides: TGCAGCGTTGGCCAAGGGGCTAGTTTCACCGGGGAGCTGTTTTTT. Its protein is CSVGQGASFTGELFF.

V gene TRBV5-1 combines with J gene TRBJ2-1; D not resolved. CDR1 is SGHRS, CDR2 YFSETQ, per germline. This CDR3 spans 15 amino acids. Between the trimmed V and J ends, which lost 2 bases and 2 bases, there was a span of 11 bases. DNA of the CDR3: TGCGCCAGCAGCTTCCTTGGCGGAACCTACAATGAGCAGTTCTTC. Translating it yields CASSFLGGTYNEQFF.

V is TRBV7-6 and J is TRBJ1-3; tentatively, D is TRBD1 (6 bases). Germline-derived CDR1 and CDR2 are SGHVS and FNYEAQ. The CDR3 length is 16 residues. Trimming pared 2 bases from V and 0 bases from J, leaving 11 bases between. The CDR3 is CASSLRQAHSGNTIYF. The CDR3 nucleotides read TGTGCCAGCAGCTTACGACAGGCCCACTCTGGAAACACCATATATTTT.